One and the same sample provided the 20 T cell receptor beta chains below, sequenced in a study of cytomegalovirus exposure and HLA in healthy donors. The PCR had 60 Vbeta and 13 Jbeta primers. Clones were sequenced by immunoSEQ multiplex PCR, and TCRdb holds only the in-frame ones, with some missing. The table lists about 130,000 clones. Sequenced material: PBMCs. The receptors originated from a woman in her thirties or forties in good health and CMV-seropositive.

V and J are TRBV29-1 and TRBJ1-2, with 8 positions matching TRBD1. Germline trimming cut 7 bases from V and 5 bases from J; bases unmatched to any gene: 6. The CDR3 sequence is 12 residues long. Per germline, CDR1 SQVTM and CDR2 ANQGSEA. The CDR3 sequence: CSAGQGYYGYTF. The DNA of the CDR3 is TGCAGCGCAGGACAGGGTTATTATGGCTACACCTTC.

The chain is built from TRBV30 and TRBJ1-4; 7 positions agree with TRBD1. This CDR3 spans 15 amino acids. Germline assignment: CDR1 GTSNPN and CDR2 SVGIG (reference sequence). J gave up 7 bases and V 3 bases, and 11 bases lay outside the gene matches. The CDR3 sequence is CAWSRPTGRIEKLFF. The CDR3 nucleotides read TGTGCCTGGAGCCGTCCGACAGGGAGGATTGAAAAACTGTTTTTT. Based on the CDR3 plus reference TRBV30 and TRBJ1-4, the full variable domain is SQTIHQWPATLVQPVGSPLSLECTVEGTSNPNLYWYRQAAGRGLQLLFYSVGIGQISSEVPQNLSASRPQDRQFILSSKKLLLSDSGFYLCAWSRPTGRIEKLFFGSGTQLSVL.

The chain has TRBV28 and TRBJ2-7, with a tentative D call TRBD2 (6 bases). Germline CDR1 is MDHEN and CDR2 is SYDVKM. This CDR3 contains 16 residues. V lost 7 bases, J lost 0 bases, and 19 bases lay in between. In DNA, the CDR3 is TGTGCCAGCACTCCCGGTGGAGGGGACCTCTCCTACGAGCAGTACTTC. Translation gives CASTPGGGDLSYEQYF.

The chain couples TRBV5-1 to TRBJ2-1; 8 nucleotides agree with TRBD2. Trimming removed 0 bases from V and 8 bases from J; junction bases left unmatched: 7. Germline V gene sequence: CDR1 SGHRS, CDR2 YFSETQ. This CDR3 has 15 residues. CDR3 bases: TGCGCCAGCAGCTTGGGGAGCGGGAGCGGCCATGAGCAGTTCTTC. It specifies CASSLGSGSGHEQFF.

This chain connects TRBV5-1 to TRBJ2-3, with D perhaps matching TRBD1 (5 bases). Germline CDR1 is SGHRS and CDR2 is YFSETQ. CDR3 length: 16 amino acids. The V end was cut by 3 bases, the J end by 1 base, with 15 bases between. The CDR3 nucleotides are TGCGCCAGCAGCTATCTTGCAGGGTTGGGCACAGATACGCAGTATTTT. Its protein product is CASSYLAGLGTDTQYF.

In regard to this clone: Different DNA sequences within this sample yield the same CDR3. The rearrangement links TRBV5-4 to TRBJ1-4, with 7 bases aligning to TRBD1. The CDR3 totals 14 residues. J lost 7 bases, V lost 5 bases, and 8 bases had no gene match. CDR1 is SGHNT and CDR2 is YYREEE in the germline V gene (reference sequence). For the CDR3, the DNA is TGTGCCAGCAGTAGACAGGGATTAGCTGAAAAACTGTTTTTT. Its protein product is CASSRQGLAEKLFF.

V usage is TRBV28 and J usage is TRBJ2-3; the D is unclear. The CDR3 has 11 amino acids. Trimming took off 6 bases at V and 10 bases at J, with 11 bases between the two ends. Germline CDR1 reads MDHEN; CDR2 reads SYDVKM. DNA for the CDR3: TGTGCCAGCAGCGGTACGGTCCCGCAGTATTTT. This translates into CASSGTVPQYF. Drawing the rest from reference TRBV28 and TRBJ2-3, the complete variable domain is DVKVTQSSRYLVKRTGEKVFLECVQDMDHENMFWYRQDPGLGLRLIYFSYDVKMKEKGDIPEGYSVSREKKERFSLILESASTNQTSMYLCASSGTVPQYFGPGTRLTVL.

This chain links TRBV28 with TRBJ2-7; D is unresolved. The CDR3 is 11 amino acids. Germline values: CDR1 MDHEN, CDR2 SYDVKM. Trimming removed 8 bases from V and 2 bases from J, with 7 bases in between. The CDR3 sequence: CASSKTYEQYF. CDR3 in DNA: TGTGCCAGCTCTAAAACCTACGAGCAGTACTTC.

The CDR3 nucleotides read TGTGCCAGCAGCTTAGGTTACAGGGACTCCTACAATGAGCAGTTCTTC. Its protein product is CASSLGYRDSYNEQFF. The V and J genes are TRBV11-2 and TRBJ2-1; possible D gene TRBD1, 6 bases. Germline loops: CDR1 SGHAT, CDR2 FQNNGV. This CDR3 comprises 16 residues. V lost 1 base and J 0 bases, leaving 10 bases between the germline ends.

The V call is TRBV27, the J call TRBJ1-2; no clear D. CDR1 and CDR2 (germline): MNHEY, SMNVEV (reference sequence). The V end was cut by 2 bases, the J end by 2 bases, with 9 bases between. The CDR3 contains 14 residues. The CDR3 DNA sequence: TGTGCCAGCAGTTTAGCCCCCGGGAACTATGGCTACACCTTC. Its translation is CASSLAPGNYGYTF.

The chain carries TRBV5-4 and TRBJ2-1; TRBD2 matches at 7 bases. With V trimmed by 1 base and J by 7 bases, 5 bases remained unmatched. Germline CDR1 and CDR2: SGHNT and YYREEE (reference sequence). This CDR3 spans 14 amino acids. The CDR3 here is CASSLNGRSNEQFF. The CDR3 bases are TGTGCCAGCAGCTTGAACGGGAGGTCGAATGAGCAGTTCTTC.

In DNA, the CDR3 is TGCGCCAGCAGCCAAGTAGTCGGAAGCGGAACAACCTACAATGAGCAGTTCTTC. Protein sequence: CASSQVVGSGTTYNEQFF. This chain uses TRBV4-1 with TRBJ2-1; possible D gene TRBD2, 5 bases. V dropped 1 base and J dropped 2 bases, with 18 bases sitting between them. CDR1 is MGHRA, CDR2 YSYEKL, per germline. CDR3 length equals 18 residues.

J is TRBJ1-4 and V is TRBV2; 7 bases line up with TRBD1. J lost 7 bases, V lost 4 bases, and 6 bases had no gene match. Germline CDR1 and CDR2: SNHLY and FYNNEI. The CDR3 length is 14 residues. As DNA, the CDR3 is TGTGCCAGCAGTGCTAGGGGGCTTGCTGAAAAACTGTTTTTT. Its translation is CASSARGLAEKLFF.

V is TRBV5-1 and J is TRBJ1-6; 11 bases line up with TRBD1. CDR1 and CDR2 from the germline V gene are SGHRS and YFSETQ. J gave up 10 bases and V 4 bases, and 7 bases lay outside the gene matches. The CDR3 runs to 15 residues. DNA of the CDR3: TGCGCCAGCAGCCTGGGACAGGGGGTTGAATCACCCCTCCACTTT. This codes for CASSLGQGVESPLHF.

This CDR3 is CASSLAGTPDTEAFF. CDR3 sequence (DNA): TGTGCCAGCAGCTTGGCCGGGACACCTGACACTGAAGCTTTCTTT. The rearrangement uses TRBV5-4 and TRBJ1-1; D is possibly TRBD1 (6 bases). V was clipped by 0 bases and J by 3 bases, with 12 bases between them. Germline V CDR1 and CDR2: SGHNT, YYREEE (reference sequence). There are 15 residues in the CDR3.

The chain carries TRBV29-1 and TRBJ2-1; 14 bases map to TRBD2. The V segment lost 5 bases and the J segment 9 bases; nucleotides outside the gene matches: 15. CDR1 is SQVTM, CDR2 ANQGSEA, per germline. CDR3 length: 17 residues. The CDR3 reads CSVPNPLGLAGVAEQFF. The CDR3, as DNA: TGCAGCGTTCCCAACCCGTTGGGACTAGCGGGAGTGGCTGAGCAGTTCTTC.

The chain joins TRBV5-1 to TRBJ2-7; D possibly corresponds to TRBD2 (5 bases). Looked up from germline, CDR1 is SGHRS and CDR2 is YFSETQ. The ends were cut back, 1 base at V and 7 bases at J, with 18 bases in the middle. CDR3 length: 15 amino acids. In DNA, the CDR3 is TGCGCCAGCAGCTTGCGGGGAAGAACTCAAGGGGAGCAGTACTTC. Amino acid sequence: CASSLRGRTQGEQYF.

This chain links TRBV14 with TRBJ2-2; 8 bases align to TRBD2. V shed 8 bases, J shed 6 bases, and the junction held 11 bases outside the gene matches. Germline values: CDR1 SGHDN, CDR2 FVKESK. The CDR3 runs to 15 residues. The DNA of the CDR3 is TGTGCCAGCGCTAAGTCTGCGGGAGGCCCCGGGGAGCTGTTTTTT. Residues: CASAKSAGGPGELFF.

V is TRBV30 and J is TRBJ1-5; 9 bases agree with TRBD1. The germline gives CDR1 GTSNPN, CDR2 SVGIG (reference sequence). The trim removed 3 bases at V and 6 bases at J, leaving 6 bases unmatched. The CDR3 is 14 amino acids. This CDR3 is CAWSPGQGTQPQHF. The DNA of the CDR3 is TGTGCCTGGAGCCCGGGACAGGGAACTCAGCCCCAGCATTTT.

The rearrangement uses TRBV30 and TRBJ2-1; 8 nucleotides agree with TRBD1. The CDR3 spans 13 residues. The V gene's germline CDR1 is GTSNPN and CDR2 SVGIG (reference sequence). The junction had 7 bases not matched to a gene; V was cut back by 4 bases and J by 8 bases. The CDR3, as DNA: TGTGCCTGGACCCTGGACAGGGCTTATGAGCAGTTCTTC. Its protein product is CAWTLDRAYEQFF. The full variable domain, rest sourced from reference TRBV30 and TRBJ2-1, is SQTIHQWPATLVQPVGSPLSLECTVEGTSNPNLYWYRQAAGRGLQLLFYSVGIGQISSEVPQNLSASRPQDRQFILSSKKLLLSDSGFYLCAWTLDRAYEQFFGPGTRLTVL.